These 24 T cell receptor beta chains came from one sample sequenced in a study of identical twins. TCRdb fed the 5' RACE reads into MiXCR, producing one record per CDR3 protein. The sample lists around 1.7 million distinct CDR3 sequences; less than 40% were seen once. The sequenced sample consisted of cord blood. The receptors originated from a newborn girl in good health.

The gene calls are TRBV7-2 and TRBJ1-1, with 10 bases lining up with TRBD1. Per germline, CDR1 SGHTA and CDR2 FQGNSA. The CDR3 is made up of 16 amino acids. The V segment lost 5 bases and the J segment 4 bases; nucleotides outside the gene matches: 10. The CDR3 spells CASSPGQGKVSTEAFF. Written as DNA, the CDR3 is TGTGCCAGCAGCCCGGGACAGGGGAAAGTGAGCACTGAAGCTTTCTTT.

This chain connects TRBV7-9 to TRBJ2-7, with a weak D call TRBD2 (6 bases). The CDR3 loop spans 17 amino acids. V was pared by 1 base and J by 7 bases, with 23 bases between. Germline V gene data show CDR1 as SEHNR and CDR2 as FQNEAQ (reference sequence). CDR3 region: CASSLVSGTHPANEQYF. CDR3 nucleotide sequence: TGTGCCAGCAGCTTAGTCTCGGGGACTCACCCGGCGAATGAGCAGTACTTC.

V is TRBV12-3 or TRBV12-4 and J is TRBJ1-1; D is uncertain. Trimming shortened V by 1 base and J by 10 bases, and 4 bases separated the two germline ends. This CDR3 spans 10 amino acids. As DNA, the CDR3 is TGTGCCAGCAGTTTAGGTCCAGCTTTCTTT. Translating gives CASSLGPAFF.

This clonotype was counted between two and nine times. The V gene is TRBV28, the J gene TRBJ2-1; a possible D gene is TRBD1 (5 bases). The CDR3 has 15 amino acids. The V end was cut by 5 bases, the J end by 1 base, with 12 bases between. CDR1 is MDHEN, CDR2 SYDVKM, per germline. The CDR3: CASSPYTGSYNEQFF. CDR3 nucleotides: TGTGCCAGCAGTCCGTATACAGGTTCCTACAATGAGCAGTTCTTC.

There are a few counts of this clonotype. V is TRBV7-9 and J is TRBJ2-7, with TRBD1 matching 8 bases. V shed 5 bases and J 2 bases; nucleotides not matched to a gene: 5. CDR1 and CDR2 from the germline V gene are SEHNR and FQNEAQ (reference sequence). The length of the CDR3 is 14 residues. The CDR3 reads CASSDGQGPYEQYF. As DNA, the CDR3 is TGTGCCAGCAGCGATGGACAGGGCCCCTACGAGCAGTACTTC.

This rearrangement joins TRBV20-1 to TRBJ2-1; 9 bases are shared with TRBD2. V lost 3 bases, J lost 0 bases, and 6 bases stayed unmatched. This CDR3 has 16 amino acids. Germline loops: CDR1 DFQATT, CDR2 SNEGSKA (reference sequence). The CDR3, as DNA: TGCAGTGCTAGTGCCGCGACTAGCGGCTCCTACAATGAGCAGTTCTTC. Its protein product is CSASAATSGSYNEQFF.

The rearrangement links TRBV19 to TRBJ1-1; D is possibly TRBD1 (5 bases). CDR3 length: 14 residues. From germline, CDR1 is LNHDA and CDR2 SQIVND (reference sequence). The V end lost 7 bases, the J end lost 0 bases, and 12 bases lay between the germline ends. CDR3 loop: CASIGRGMNTEAFF. CDR3 nucleotide sequence: TGTGCCAGTATTGGACGGGGGATGAACACTGAAGCTTTCTTT.

This clonotype showed up many times. The V and J genes are TRBV11-2 and TRBJ2-7; the match to TRBD1 covers 8 bases. V was clipped by 2 bases and J by 2 bases; unmatched bases: 2. This CDR3 has 14 amino acids. Per germline, CDR1 SGHAT and CDR2 FQNNGV. The CDR3, as DNA: TGTGCCAGCAGCTTAATCAGGGGGCCCTACGAGCAGTACTTC. Translating gives CASSLIRGPYEQYF. The variable domain in full, completed from reference TRBV11-2 and TRBJ2-7, reads EAGVAQSPRYKIIEKRQSVAFWCNPISGHATLYWYQQILGQGPKLLIQFQNNGVVDDSQLPKDRFSAERLKGVDSTLKIQPAKLEDSAVYLCASSLIRGPYEQYFGPGTRLTVT.

V gene TRBV9 combines with J gene TRBJ1-2, with 7 bases aligning to TRBD1. Germline CDR1 SGDLS, CDR2 YYNGEE. CDR3 length: 14 amino acids. V lost 6 bases, J lost 3 bases, and 8 bases stayed unmatched. CDR3 DNA: TGTGCCAGCAAGACAGGGAGTTTGGACTATGGCTACACCTTC. It translates to CASKTGSLDYGYTF.

The genes are TRBV29-1 and TRBJ2-7, with 8 nucleotides matching TRBD1. The J segment lost 3 bases and the V segment lost 3 bases, leaving 1 base of the junction unmatched. CDR1 is SQVTM, CDR2 ANQGSEA, per germline. CDR3 size: 12 residues. CDR3: CSVDGQGYEQYF. The CDR3 nucleotides are TGCAGCGTTGACGGACAGGGCTACGAGCAGTACTTC.

With regard to this clonotype: Likely a read error: the CDR3 ends without its conserved phenylalanine or tryptophan. The DNA is omitted, as the CDR3 cannot be located on it reliably, and the CDR3 follows TCRdb's listing. The chain employs TRBV12-3 or TRBV12-4 and TRBJ2-1; the D call in the table, TRBD2, was not verified against the DNA. The CDR3 totals 15 residues, both ends included. CDR3 in amino acids: CASSFGPGEGYTFGS.

This clonotype was counted between two and nine times. The chain employs TRBV6-6 and TRBJ2-7, with 10 bases fitting TRBD2. This CDR3 comprises 15 residues. The germline gives CDR1 MNHNY, CDR2 SVGAGI (reference sequence). V was pared by 5 bases and J by 2 bases, with 6 bases of the junction left unmatched. Written as DNA, the CDR3 is TGTGCCAGCAGTACAAGCGGGAGGGCTGCCTACGAGCAGTACTTC. Amino acid sequence: CASSTSGRAAYEQYF.

This rearrangement joins TRBV25-1 to TRBJ2-5, with no clear D. V was shortened by 1 base and J by 5 bases, with 11 bases between the two germline ends. CDR3 length: 14 amino acids. Germline V gives CDR1 MGHDK, CDR2 SYGVNS. The CDR3 here is CASSEFRRSETQYF. Written as DNA, the CDR3 is TGTGCCAGCAGTGAATTCCGCCGATCGGAGACCCAGTACTTC.

The chain combines TRBV6-2 or TRBV6-3 with TRBJ2-3, with a weak D call TRBD2 (6 bases). There are 19 residues in the CDR3. Germline CDR1 reads MNHEY; CDR2 reads SVGEGT. V lost 2 bases, J lost 2 bases, and 23 bases lay in between. CDR3: CASSYPSSGQPEITDTQYF. The CDR3 DNA is TGTGCCAGCAGTTACCCCTCCAGCGGGCAACCAGAAATCACAGATACGCAGTATTTT.

The chain uses TRBV20-1 and TRBJ2-3; 10 nucleotides line up with TRBD2. The V and J ends lost 3 bases and 5 bases, in that order; junction bases with no gene match: 14. Germline lookup yields CDR1 DFQATT and CDR2 SNEGSKA (reference sequence). The CDR3 covers 17 residues. The CDR3: CSARSGGVATVKDTQYF. DNA for the CDR3: TGCAGTGCTAGGAGCGGGGGGGTCGCTACGGTAAAAGATACGCAGTATTTT.

V is TRBV7-9 and J is TRBJ2-1; tentatively, D is TRBD1 (5 bases). The CDR3 spans 11 residues. Trimming removed 10 bases from V and 6 bases from J, with 10 bases in between. CDR1 and CDR2 from the germline V gene are SEHNR and FQNEAQ (reference sequence). In DNA form, the CDR3 reads TGTGCCACCAGGGTAAGCAATGAGCAGTTCTTC. Protein: CATRVSNEQFF.

This sequence joins TRBV2 and TRBJ1-4; D remains unclear. V was clipped by 8 bases and J by 0 bases, with 10 bases between them. The CDR3 contains 14 residues. Germline loops: CDR1 SNHLY, CDR2 FYNNEI. In nucleotides, the CDR3 is TGTGCCAGCTACCGGGCTGCAACTAATGAAAAACTGTTTTTT. As protein: CASYRAATNEKLFF.

In regard to this clonotype: This clone may be a read error of a much larger clone one base away. This chain links TRBV6-2 or TRBV6-3 with TRBJ2-3; D unclear. This CDR3 has 13 amino acids. CDR1 and CDR2 from the germline V gene are MNHEY and SVGEGT. The CDR3 DNA reads as TGTGCCAGCAGTTCATACTACCCAGATACGCGGTATTTT. Encoded protein: CASSSYYPDTRYF.

This clonotype was observed a few times. This chain uses TRBV28 with TRBJ1-2; 7 nucleotides line up with TRBD1. V lost 4 bases and J lost 5; bases outside the gene matches: 7. Germline V gives CDR1 MDHEN, CDR2 SYDVKM. This CDR3 contains 14 residues. CDR3 amino acids: CASSSDRVPYGYTF. The CDR3 bases are TGTGCCAGCAGTTCTGACAGGGTTCCTTATGGCTACACCTTC.

A word on this clonotype: A much larger clone lies one base from this, so it may be a read error. V usage is TRBV7-8 and J usage is TRBJ2-5, with D possibly TRBD1 on 6 matching bases. The germline V gene has CDR1 SGHVS and CDR2 FQNEAQ. This CDR3 has 13 amino acids. The CDR3 DNA follows: TGTGCCATCAGCACCCACAGGGTTGAGACCCAGTACTTC. It is translated as CAISTHRVETQYF.

The genes are TRBV6-1 and TRBJ2-1; a possible D gene is TRBD2 (5 bases). CDR3 length equals 16 residues. Germline V gene sequence: CDR1 MNHNS, CDR2 SASEGT. Trimming pared 0 bases from V and 6 bases from J, leaving 15 bases between. CDR3 sequence reads: CASSEAKIARCNEQFF. In nucleotides, the CDR3 is TGTGCCAGCAGTGAAGCGAAAATAGCGAGGTGCAATGAGCAGTTCTTC.

Details on this clonotype: A clone one base away is much larger, so this may be a read error. CDR3 region: CSSQEGNEQFF. In DNA, the CDR3 is TGTTCCTCCCAGGAGGGGAATGAGCAGTTCTTC. The rearrangement uses TRBV6-2 or TRBV6-3 and TRBJ2-1, with D possibly being TRBD2 (6 bases). Germline V gives CDR1 MNHEY, CDR2 SVGEGT. The CDR3 runs 11 residues.

This clonotype was seen many times. The chain joins TRBV5-1 to TRBJ2-5, with D uncertain. CDR3 length: 13 residues. Trimming cost V 4 bases and J 5 bases, with 12 bases left between them. Per germline, CDR1 SGHRS and CDR2 YFSETQ. The CDR3 protein is CASSPGVRETQYF. DNA for the CDR3: TGCGCCAGCAGCCCCGGAGTACGGGAGACCCAGTACTTC.

This clonotype has only a few counts. V gene TRBV18 combines with J gene TRBJ2-7, with 9 bases aligning to TRBD2. From germline, CDR1 is KGHSH and CDR2 LQKENI. The CDR3 is made up of 15 amino acids. Germline trimming cut 7 bases from V and 1 base from J; bases unmatched to any gene: 8. The CDR3 loop is CASLIPTSGSYEQYF. The CDR3 nucleotides are TGTGCCAGCTTAATTCCGACTAGCGGATCCTACGAGCAGTACTTC.